The rows below give T cell receptor beta chains drawn from one sample of a study of glioma-infiltrating T cells after dendritic cell vaccination. TCRdb keeps only in-frame clones here, not all; method: immunoSEQ multiplex PCR. The table includes 55,000 to 75,000 clones, around 81% detected once. The specimen was blood, collected before dendritic cell vaccination. These receptors all come from a human donor with glioblastoma. The CDR3 runs from the conserved cysteine through the conserved F or W. The D gene is left open where the match is weak. Expanded clones are given a class, and other clones once, few, many or no size at all.

V	J	D	size	CDR3	DNA
TRBV18	TRBJ1-2	NA	NA	CASSPDTGLGDGYTF	TGTGCCAGCTCACCAGATACAGGGCTAGGCGATGGCTACACCTTC
TRBV11-3	TRBJ1-1	NA	NA	CASSRLRNTEAFF	TGTGCCAGCAGTCGTCTAAGGAACACTGAAGCTTTCTTT
TRBV6-1	TRBJ1-2	NA	NA	CASSEAESIAGYGYTF	TGTGCCAGCAGTGAAGCGGAATCGATCGCGGGCTATGGCTACACCTTC
TRBV6-5	TRBJ1-1	NA	NA	CASSYSGGFEAFF	TGTGCCAGCAGTTACTCGGGGGGTTTTGAAGCTTTCTTT
TRBV7-9	TRBJ1-2	NA	few	CASSEDYGYTF	TGTGCCAGCAGCGAGGACTATGGCTACACCTTC
TRBV5-1	TRBJ2-2	NA	NA	CASSLTGGRDSTTTLGELFF	TGCGCCAGCAGCTTAACGGGGGGCCGGGACTCAACTACCACATTAGGGGAGCTGTTTTTT
TRBV7-9	TRBJ1-1	NA	few	CASSSTAEGNTEAFF	TGTGCCAGCAGCTCTACAGCGGAGGGTAACACTGAAGCTTTCTTT
TRBV6-1	TRBJ1-1	NA	NA	CASLPQVDTEAFF	TGTGCCAGCCTTCCGCAGGTCGACACTGAAGCTTTCTTT
TRBV6-6	TRBJ1-6	NA	few	CASSSGLDSPLHF	TGTGCCAGCAGTTCAGGGTTGGATTCACCCCTCCACTTT
TRBV6-5	TRBJ1-5	NA	NA	CASRASGENQPQHF	TGTGCCAGCAGAGCCTCGGGGGAGAATCAGCCCCAGCATTTT
TRBV11-2	TRBJ2-5	NA	NA	CASSQRYRDGQETQYF	TGTGCCAGCAGCCAACGATACAGGGATGGACAAGAGACCCAGTACTTC
TRBV5-1	TRBJ2-1	TRBD2	NA	CASSLPSGGAYNEQFF	TGCGCCAGCAGCTTGCCTAGCGGCGGAGCCTACAATGAGCAGTTCTTC
TRBV7-2	TRBJ2-7	NA	NA	CASSFGPTGQYF	TGTGCCAGCAGCTTTGGGCCTACTGGGCAGTACTTC
TRBV5-4	TRBJ1-4	NA	many	CASSINRDGEKLFF	TGTGCCAGCAGCATAAACAGGGATGGTGAAAAACTGTTTTTT
TRBV28	TRBJ2-3	NA	once	CASGAGTDTQYF	TGTGCCAGCGGGGCAGGCACAGATACGCAGTATTTT
TRBV4-3	TRBJ1-4	NA	NA	CASSQDLEGRVEKLFF	TGCGCCAGCAGCCAAGATTTGGAGGGGCGGGTCGAAAAACTGTTTTTT
TRBV2	TRBJ1-1	TRBD1	NA	CASSQRTGDMGTEAFF	TGTGCCAGCAGCCAACGGACAGGGGATATGGGCACTGAAGCTTTCTTT
TRBV19	TRBJ2-7	NA	few	CASSMSGKRYEQYF	TGTGCCAGTAGTATGTCAGGGAAGAGGTACGAGCAGTACTTC
TRBV5-4	TRBJ1-2	NA	NA	CASSLVTNNYGYTF	TGTGCCAGCAGCTTGGTCACAAATAACTATGGCTACACCTTC